One sample yielded the 29 T cell receptor beta chains listed below, sequenced in a study of blood T cell repertoires in COVID-19. Produced via immunoSEQ multiplex PCR; TCRdb's table is partial and in-frame only. The sample holds 350,000 or so clones, around 86% seen once. Sequencing input: PBMCs or T cells enriched from blood (not recorded which). Receptor source: a woman between 40 and 50 years old with acute COVID-19.

The chain links TRBV6-5 to TRBJ2-5; D is perhaps TRBD2 (5 bases). Trimming shortened V by 0 bases and J by 1 base, and 9 bases separated the two germline ends. Per germline, CDR1 MNHEY and CDR2 SVGAGI. CDR3 length: 15 amino acids. In DNA form, the CDR3 reads TGTGCCAGCAGTTACTCGACTACCCGCCAAGAGACCCAGTACTTC. Translated: CASSYSTTRQETQYF.

The rearrangement joins TRBV5-8 to TRBJ1-3; no firm D call. Germline loops: CDR1 SGHTS, CDR2 YDEGEE. V lost 0 bases to trimming and J lost 0 bases, with 10 bases between them. The CDR3 has 16 amino acids. CDR3 bases: TGTGCCAGCAGCTTGGGCCAGGTCATCTCTGGAAACACCATATATTTT. It codes for CASSLGQVISGNTIYF.

The chain combines TRBV11-2 with TRBJ1-6; 10 bases fit TRBD1. V was clipped by 2 bases and J by 9 bases; unmatched bases: 7. The CDR3 is 16 amino acids. From germline, CDR1 is SGHAT and CDR2 FQNNGV. This CDR3 is CASSLWTGGLASPLHF. The CDR3 nucleotides read TGTGCCAGCAGCTTATGGACAGGGGGTTTAGCTTCACCCCTCCACTTT.

The rearrangement joins TRBV19 to TRBJ2-5; a possible D gene is TRBD1 (5 bases). V lost 4 bases, J lost 4 bases, and 13 bases lay in between. The CDR3 extends over 14 amino acids. Per the germline V gene, CDR1 is LNHDA and CDR2 is SQIVND (reference sequence). The CDR3 region has the DNA TGTGCCAGTAGTAGTTCGACAGTAGGAGAGACCCAGTACTTC. Its protein is CASSSSTVGETQYF.

For the CDR3, the DNA is TGTGCCAGCAGTGCCCAGGGGACTAACTATGGCTACACCTTC. It codes for CASSAQGTNYGYTF. J is TRBJ1-2 and V is TRBV27, with D possibly TRBD1 on 6 matching bases. The CDR3 runs 14 residues. Germline loops: CDR1 MNHEY, CDR2 SMNVEV (reference sequence). V dropped 5 bases and J dropped 0 bases, with 10 bases sitting between them.

This rearrangement joins TRBV3-1 (or the pseudogene TRBV3-2) to TRBJ1-2; 8 bases fit TRBD1. Germline V lookup: CDR1 LGHDT, CDR2 YNNKEL (reference sequence). J was trimmed by 0 bases and V by 5 bases; bases with no gene match: 11. The length of the CDR3 is 17 residues. The CDR3 here is CASSSRTGLGANYGYTF. In DNA form, the CDR3 reads TGTGCCAGCAGCTCACGGACAGGGTTGGGTGCTAACTATGGCTACACCTTC.

The chain has TRBV6-2 or TRBV6-3 and TRBJ1-5; D is undetermined. Trimming cost V 4 bases and J 4 bases, with 17 bases left between them. The CDR3 is 16 residues long. The V gene's germline CDR1 is MNHEY and CDR2 SVGEGT. The CDR3 spells CASSLSGIPKNQPQHF. CDR3 DNA sequence: TGTGCCAGCAGTTTATCCGGGATCCCAAAGAATCAGCCCCAGCATTTT.

The chain recombines TRBV18 with TRBJ2-7, with D uncertain. Germline values: CDR1 KGHSH, CDR2 LQKENI. V lost 2 bases and J lost 0, with 14 bases in between. The CDR3 contains 16 residues. The CDR3 sequence: CASSPILTESSYEQYF. The CDR3 DNA is TGTGCCAGCTCACCAATTTTGACGGAGAGCTCCTACGAGCAGTACTTC. The complete variable domain, with remaining parts taken from reference TRBV18 and TRBJ2-7, reads NAGVMQNPRHLVRRRGQEARLRCSPMKGHSHVYWYRQLPEEGLKFMVYLQKENIIDESGMPKERFSAEFPKEGPSILRIQQVVRGDSAAYFCASSPILTESSYEQYFGPGTRLTVT.

This clone is a singleton in its sample. The chain employs TRBV5-1 and TRBJ2-6; D is undetermined. From germline, CDR1 is SGHRS and CDR2 YFSETQ. The CDR3 totals 14 residues. The V and J ends lost 5 bases and 1 base respectively, with 7 bases between them. In DNA, the CDR3 is TGCGCCAGCAGTGACTTATCTGGGGCCAACGTCCTGACTTTC. It translates to CASSDLSGANVLTF.

The V and J genes are TRBV7-9 and TRBJ1-2; 7 bases are shared with TRBD1. Germline V gene data show CDR1 as SEHNR and CDR2 as FQNEAQ (reference sequence). Trimming removed 5 bases from V and 5 bases from J; junction bases left unmatched: 5. The CDR3 totals 13 residues. The CDR3 nucleotides are TGTGCCAGCAGCCCGGACAGGAGTTATGGCTACACCTTC. Its translation is CASSPDRSYGYTF.

The J gene is TRBJ1-1, the V gene TRBV12-3 or TRBV12-4, with D uncertain. V lost 1 base, J lost 6 bases, and 9 bases lay in between. The CDR3 is 13 residues long. The CDR3 region has the DNA TGTGCCAGCAGTTTAGAGGCCGGGGCTGAAGCTTTCTTT. Protein sequence: CASSLEAGAEAFF.

This clone was seen a few times. V is TRBV5-4 and J is TRBJ1-1, with D possibly matching TRBD1 (5 bases). Germline V CDR1 and CDR2: SGHNT, YYREEE (reference sequence). The CDR3 loop spans 15 amino acids. V dropped 1 base and J dropped 5 bases, with 15 bases sitting between them. The CDR3 spells CASSLIQGVWTEAFF. CDR3 bases: TGTGCCAGCAGCTTGATCCAGGGTGTTTGGACTGAAGCTTTCTTT.

Details on this clone: The same CDR3 is also encoded by other DNA sequences in this sample. This sequence joins TRBV18 and TRBJ2-3; no clear D gene. From germline, CDR1 is KGHSH and CDR2 LQKENI. The ends were cut back, 3 bases at V and 2 bases at J, with 6 bases in the middle. The CDR3 spans 13 residues. The CDR3 reads CASSPPSTDTQYF. In DNA form, the CDR3 reads TGTGCCAGCTCACCCCCATCCACAGATACGCAGTATTTT.

The rearrangement links TRBV3-1 (or the pseudogene TRBV3-2) to TRBJ1-2, with 7 bases fitting TRBD1. J was trimmed by 0 bases and V by 0 bases; bases with no gene match: 4. Germline CDR1 and CDR2: LGHDT and YNNKEL (reference sequence). The CDR3 length is 16 residues. The CDR3 spells CASSQDAGTANYGYTF. The CDR3 region has the DNA TGTGCCAGCAGCCAAGATGCGGGGACAGCTAACTATGGCTACACCTTC.

This chain links TRBV4-3 with TRBJ2-7, with D tentatively TRBD2 (6 bases). The V end lost 4 bases, the J end lost 2 bases, and 15 bases lay between the germline ends. This CDR3 region has 15 residues. The germline V gene encodes CDR1 LGHNA and CDR2 YSLEER. CDR3 protein: CASSPMTGEPYEQYF. The CDR3 bases are TGCGCCAGCAGCCCAATGACGGGAGAGCCCTACGAGCAGTACTTC.

J is TRBJ1-1 and V is TRBV5-6; tentatively, D is TRBD1 (6 bases). Germline V CDR1 and CDR2: SGHDT, YYEEEE. CDR3 size: 15 residues. The V end lost 2 bases, the J end lost 5 bases, and 16 bases lay between the germline ends. CDR3 amino acids: CASSFFGYQGTEAFF. The CDR3 DNA reads as TGTGCCAGCAGCTTTTTTGGGTACCAGGGGACTGAAGCTTTCTTT.

This clone has a handful of counts. V gene TRBV19 combines with J gene TRBJ2-7; 9 nucleotides agree with TRBD1. Germline V CDR1 and CDR2: LNHDA, SQIVND (reference sequence). V trimming: 2 bases; J trimming: 3 bases; junction bases outside the gene matches: 11. The CDR3 sequence is 17 residues long. As DNA, the CDR3 is TGTGCCAGTAGTATAAAGGATTCGGGACAGGGACACTACGAGCAGTACTTC. It codes for CASSIKDSGQGHYEQYF.

This clone was counted a single time. This rearrangement joins TRBV4-3 to TRBJ1-1, with D tentatively TRBD1 (5 bases). Germline assignment: CDR1 LGHNA and CDR2 YSLEER. This CDR3 has 13 residues. Trimming removed 4 bases at V and 1 base at J, with 7 bases between. The CDR3 region has the DNA TGCGCCAGCAGCCCCACAGGGAACACTGAAGCTTTCTTT. Translation gives CASSPTGNTEAFF.

The chain joins TRBV6-5 to TRBJ1-1; 7 bases agree with TRBD1. The V segment lost 8 bases and the J segment 4 bases; nucleotides outside the gene matches: 7. The CDR3 has 13 amino acids. The germline V gene has CDR1 MNHEY and CDR2 SVGAGI. The CDR3 reads CASLRGQRTEAFF. The CDR3 DNA follows: TGTGCCAGCTTGAGGGGGCAGCGCACTGAAGCTTTCTTT.

The V gene is TRBV11-2, the J gene TRBJ2-7, with 9 bases lining up with TRBD2. The V gene end was trimmed by 5 bases and the J gene end by 2 bases; junction bases not matched to a gene: 13. The CDR3 has 17 amino acids. CDR1 SGHAT and CDR2 FQNNGV come from the germline V gene. CDR3 region: CASSQPLETSGTYEQYF. For the CDR3, the DNA is TGTGCCAGCAGCCAACCGTTGGAGACTAGCGGAACCTACGAGCAGTACTTC. Complete variable domain (other parts from reference TRBV11-2 and TRBJ2-7): EAGVAQSPRYKIIEKRQSVAFWCNPISGHATLYWYQQILGQGPKLLIQFQNNGVVDDSQLPKDRFSAERLKGVDSTLKIQPAKLEDSAVYLCASSQPLETSGTYEQYFGPGTRLTVT.

This clone was counted once. V is TRBV7-9 and J is TRBJ2-2; D might be TRBD1 (6 bases). V was trimmed by 5 bases and J by 0 bases, leaving 22 bases between them. This CDR3 has 19 residues. Germline V lookup: CDR1 SEHNR, CDR2 FQNEAQ (reference sequence). The CDR3 nucleotides are TGTGCCAGCAGCACTGTAACCCGGACAGCGGTCTCGAACACCGGGGAGCTGTTTTTT. Translating it yields CASSTVTRTAVSNTGELFF. The full variable domain, in which reference TRBV7-9 and TRBJ2-2 provide the parts outside the CDR3, is DTGVSQNPRHKITKRGQNVTFRCDPISEHNRLYWYRQTLGQGPEFLTYFQNEAQLEKSRLLSDRFSAERPKGSFSTLEIQRTEQGDSAMYLCASSTVTRTAVSNTGELFFGEGSRLTVL.

The J gene is TRBJ1-5, the V gene TRBV9; D not certain. Germline CDR1 is SGDLS and CDR2 is YYNGEE. The V and J ends lost 8 bases and 7 bases respectively, with 10 bases between them. The CDR3 is made up of 11 amino acids. The CDR3 DNA follows: TGTGCCAGTGTCCCGGAGCAGCCCCAGCATTTT. This sequence encodes CASVPEQPQHF.

V usage is TRBV7-9 and J usage is TRBJ1-5, with D maybe TRBD1 (6 bases). This CDR3 is 15 amino acids long. V lost 5 bases, J lost 6 bases, and 17 bases lay in between. Germline CDR1 reads SEHNR; CDR2 reads FQNEAQ (reference sequence). The CDR3 DNA follows: TGTGCCAGCAGCCCCAATGGACAGCACCCTCAGCCCCAGCATTTT. Amino acids: CASSPNGQHPQPQHF.

The chain links TRBV6-2 or TRBV6-3 to TRBJ2-5; the match to TRBD2 covers 8 bases. From germline, CDR1 is MNHEY and CDR2 SVGEGT. V lost 6 bases to trimming and J lost 9 bases; unmatched junction nucleotides: 9. This CDR3 has 13 amino acids. The CDR3 loop is CASSLDKAGAQYF. In DNA, the CDR3 is TGTGCCAGCAGCCTTGACAAAGCGGGGGCCCAGTACTTC.

The chain recombines TRBV29-1 with TRBJ2-7, with D possibly TRBD1 on 7 matching bases. Trimming stripped 8 bases from V and 7 bases from J, with 27 bases between. The CDR3 loop spans 15 amino acids. CDR1 and CDR2 from the germline V gene are SQVTM and ANQGSEA. The CDR3 nucleotides are TGCAGCTCCAGGGGGGTGACAGGGACCGCCGAGGAGCAGTACTTC. Residues: CSSRGVTGTAEEQYF.

The chain joins TRBV4-3 to TRBJ2-2; 7 bases are shared with TRBD2. Germline V gives CDR1 LGHNA, CDR2 YSLEER. The CDR3 runs 17 residues. The V gene end was trimmed by 0 bases and the J gene end by 1 base; junction bases not matched to a gene: 5. The CDR3 nucleotides read TGCGCCAGCAGCCAAGATGCAGTAGCGGGGAACACCGGGGAGCTGTTTTTT. It yields the protein CASSQDAVAGNTGELFF.

Comment on this clone: The junction differs from germline at one of its ends, possibly a read error. The chain links TRBV7-9 to TRBJ2-1, with 8 bases that match TRBD2. The germline V gene has CDR1 SEHNR and CDR2 FQNEAQ (reference sequence). The CDR3 has 15 amino acids. CDR3 nucleotide sequence: TGTGCCAGCAGCGAAGGGAGTGTGCGGGGGGCAGGTGGGATCTTC. This encodes CASSEGSVRGAGGIF.

The sample holds one count of this clone. The chain employs TRBV7-2 and TRBJ2-5, with 7 bases lining up with TRBD1. Germline assignment: CDR1 SGHTA and CDR2 FQGNSA. The CDR3 sequence is 14 residues long. Trimming removed 5 bases from V and 5 bases from J; junction bases left unmatched: 8. The chain's CDR3 is CASSPWTGGETQYF. In DNA form, the CDR3 reads TGTGCCAGCAGCCCCTGGACAGGCGGGGAGACCCAGTACTTC.

V and J are TRBV27 and TRBJ1-2; 10 nucleotides match TRBD1. Per the germline V gene, CDR1 is MNHEY and CDR2 is SMNVEV (reference sequence). Losses at the gene ends were 3 bases for V and 4 bases for J; bases not matched to a gene: 14. The CDR3 spans 18 residues. The CDR3 nucleotides read TGTGCCAGCAGTTTGGGCCGGGACAGGGGTGCAGGTTCCTATGGCTACACCTTC. Translation gives CASSLGRDRGAGSYGYTF.